A single T cell receptor beta chain is shown here with its context. Researchers ran the PCR with 60 Vbeta and 13 Jbeta primers. Assay used: immunoSEQ multiplex PCR; TCRdb lists only in-frame clones, some missing. The sample gives 160,000 or so clones, 60% to 85% of which show up once; around 5.7% is in the top ten. The data belong to a study of cytomegalovirus exposure and HLA in healthy donors. Donors showed nominal health when sampled, although they likely had unrecorded immune exposures. Trimming took 6 bases from V and 3 from J, leaving 14 bases between them. CDR3 length equals 14 residues. Germline CDR1 and CDR2: MNHNY and SVGAGI (reference sequence).

The material sequenced was PBMCs. This chain uses TRBV6-6 with TRBJ1-2; no clear D. This sequence was found in a man in his forties in good health and CMV-seronegative. CDR3: CASRESRAYYGYTF. CDR3 coding DNA: TGTGCCAGCAGAGAGTCCCGAGCATACTATGGCTACACCTTC.